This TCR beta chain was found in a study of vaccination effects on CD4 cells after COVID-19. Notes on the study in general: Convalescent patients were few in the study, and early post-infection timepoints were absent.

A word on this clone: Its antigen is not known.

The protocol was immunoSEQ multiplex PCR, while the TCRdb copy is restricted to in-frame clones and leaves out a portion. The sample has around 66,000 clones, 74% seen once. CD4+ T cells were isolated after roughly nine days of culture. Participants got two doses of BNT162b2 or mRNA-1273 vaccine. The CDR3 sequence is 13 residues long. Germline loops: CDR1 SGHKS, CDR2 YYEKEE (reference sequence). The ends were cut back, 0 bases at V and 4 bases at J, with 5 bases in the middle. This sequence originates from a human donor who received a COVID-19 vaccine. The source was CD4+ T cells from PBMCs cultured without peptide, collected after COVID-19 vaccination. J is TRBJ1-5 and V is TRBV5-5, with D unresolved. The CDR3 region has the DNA TGTGCCAGCAGCTTGGATGGGAATCAGCCCCAGCATTTT. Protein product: CASSLDGNQPQHF.